The TCR beta chain under discussion was sequenced for a study of T cell responses to AZD1222 COVID-19 vaccine. Whole-study context: Recipients boosted at about 4 weeks or about 12 weeks are pooled.

General study findings and limits: Epitopes outside B.1.351 and B.1.1.7 mutated regions reportedly drew nearly half of spike TCRs. Females made up more of the donors, who were largely white British, and clonal diversity may have come out too low. Recipients of two AZD1222 doses showed rising Spike-specific TCR breadth and depth.

This table comes from immunoSEQ multiplex PCR, and its TCRdb copy is limited to in-frame clones, with some not included. The sample lists 100,000 or so clones; approximately 90% were seen once. This clone came up once. Antigen: not known. The CDR3 extends over 11 amino acids. Germline V gene lookup returns CDR1 SGHRS and CDR2 YFSETQ. V shed 4 bases and J shed 7 bases, with 8 bases lying between them. The source was peripheral blood, collected on day 0 of AZD1222 vaccination. The chain couples TRBV5-1 to TRBJ1-2; D is perhaps TRBD1 (5 bases). The clonotype was recovered from an adult in good health. The CDR3 region is CASSRGSGYTF. CDR3 nucleotides: TGCGCCAGCAGCAGGGGTTCTGGCTACACCTTC.